The 26 T cell receptor beta chains reported below all come from one sample, sequenced in a study of glioma-infiltrating T cells after dendritic cell vaccination. The time point denotes: after dendritic cell vaccination, including at tumor progression/relapse. Sequencing was performed with immunoSEQ multiplex PCR; in TCRdb, only in-frame clones are kept and a portion is missing. This sample has tens of thousands of clones, with roughly 86% found just once. The sequences come from blood, collected after dendritic cell vaccination. These receptors were taken from a human donor with glioblastoma.

This clone was seen only once. This chain connects TRBV23-1 to TRBJ2-2; TRBD1 is a possible D gene (7 bases). TRBV23-1 is known as an ORF, though its function is uncertain. Between the trimmed V and J ends, which lost 4 bases and 1 base, there was a span of 10 bases. The CDR3 covers 15 residues. CDR3 nucleotide sequence: TGCGCCAGCAGTCCGGGGGACAGGAACACCGGGGAGCTGTTTTTT. Translated, it gives CASSPGDRNTGELFF.

V is TRBV13 and J is TRBJ2-1; TRBD1 might be the D (6 bases). V lost 4 bases to trimming and J lost 1 base, with 17 bases between them. This CDR3 has 17 residues. Germline loops: CDR1 PRHDT, CDR2 FYEKMQ (reference sequence). The CDR3 nucleotides are TGTGCCAGCAGCTCCCGTCCGAACAGGGTATCCTACAATGAGCAGTTCTTC. Translation: CASSSRPNRVSYNEQFF.

The chain recombines TRBV7-2 with TRBJ1-6; weak D call: TRBD1 (6 bases). Germline CDR1 is SGHTA and CDR2 is FQGNSA. This CDR3 spans 12 amino acids. Trimming cost V 4 bases and J 17 bases, with 15 bases left between them. The CDR3 region has the DNA TGTGCCAGCAGCTCCTCTGGACAGCAAGTCCACTTT. Encoded protein: CASSSSGQQVHF.

This chain links TRBV19 with TRBJ1-3; D might be TRBD1 (5 bases). CDR1 and CDR2 from the germline V gene are LNHDA and SQIVND (reference sequence). This CDR3 comprises 15 residues. V was shortened by 10 bases and J by 1 base, with 17 bases between the two germline ends. This chain's CDR3 is CATQEGAISGNTIYF. DNA for the CDR3: TGTGCCACTCAGGAAGGGGCTATATCTGGAAACACCATATATTTT.

The J gene is TRBJ2-1, the V gene TRBV9; 8 bases align to TRBD2. The CDR3 covers 14 residues. Germline CDR1 reads SGDLS; CDR2 reads YYNGEE. The ends lost 7 bases at V and 8 bases at J; junction bases unmatched: 11. For the CDR3, the DNA is TGTGCCAGCGCCAGCGGGAGTAGTAGCTATGAGCAGTTCTTC. Translating gives CASASGSSSYEQFF.

The chain uses TRBV13 and TRBJ1-2; tentatively, D is TRBD1 (6 bases). This CDR3 is 16 amino acids long. Germline CDR1 reads PRHDT; CDR2 reads FYEKMQ (reference sequence). V lost 0 bases, J lost 4 bases, and 15 bases lay in between. CDR3 in DNA: TGTGCCAGCAGCTTAGGCCGGGGCAGGGGCGGCTATGGCTACACCTTC. Translating it yields CASSLGRGRGGYGYTF.

Comments on this clone: Other DNA variants within this sample encode the same CDR3. The V and J genes are TRBV5-1 and TRBJ1-4; weak D call: TRBD1 (6 bases). CDR1 SGHRS and CDR2 YFSETQ come from the germline V gene. Trimming cost V 6 bases and J 7 bases, with 16 bases left between them. The CDR3 spans 14 residues. The CDR3 DNA follows: TGCGCCAGCACCCAGAAGGGGGGGAGTGAAAAACTGTTTTTT. Translating gives CASTQKGGSEKLFF.

The chain has TRBV10-2 and TRBJ1-1; no clear D. The CDR3 sequence is 14 residues long. V lost 3 bases to trimming and J lost 1 base, with 9 bases between them. CDR1 WSHSY and CDR2 SAAADI come from the germline V gene. The CDR3 region is CASSEILWNTEAFF. The CDR3 nucleotides read TGCGCCAGCAGTGAAATTCTGTGGAACACTGAAGCTTTCTTT.

This sequence joins TRBV5-1 and TRBJ2-7; 10 positions agree with TRBD1. Germline loops: CDR1 SGHRS, CDR2 YFSETQ. This CDR3 region has 14 residues. V was pared by 0 bases and J by 5 bases, with 2 bases of the junction left unmatched. The CDR3 DNA follows: TGCGCCAGCAGCTTGGGACAGGGGGCCCACGAGCAGTACTTC. Translation: CASSLGQGAHEQYF.

V gene TRBV7-2 combines with J gene TRBJ1-2; 7 bases agree with TRBD1. CDR3 length: 17 amino acids. The V segment lost 2 bases and the J segment 8 bases; nucleotides outside the gene matches: 17. Germline CDR1 reads SGHTA; CDR2 reads FQGNSA. The CDR3 DNA is TGTGCCAGCAGCTTACAGTTTGGGCGACAGGGTCAGCAGGGCTACACCTTC. Amino acid sequence: CASSLQFGRQGQQGYTF. The whole variable domain, filled in from reference TRBV7-2 and TRBJ1-2, reads GAGVSQSPSNKVTEKGKDVELRCDPISGHTALYWYRQSLGQGLEFLIYFQGNSAPDKSGLPSDRFSAERTGGSVSTLTIQRTQQEDSAVYLCASSLQFGRQGQQGYTFGSGTRLTVV.

This chain links TRBV9 with TRBJ2-7, with TRBD1 matching 9 bases. The CDR3 is 14 amino acids. The junction had 6 bases not matched to a gene; V was cut back by 3 bases and J by 5 bases. The germline CDR1 and CDR2 sequences are SGDLS and YYNGEE. The CDR3 loop is CASSGWTGEDEQYF. CDR3 bases: TGTGCCAGCAGCGGGTGGACAGGGGAGGACGAGCAGTACTTC.

This clone was seen a single time. The chain carries TRBV7-9 and TRBJ1-6; D possibly corresponds to TRBD1 (5 bases). Deletions cut 5 bases from V and 11 bases from J, with 16 bases between. The CDR3 has 14 amino acids. The germline CDR1 and CDR2 sequences are SEHNR and FQNEAQ (reference sequence). CDR3 in DNA: TGTGCCAGCAGCCAACGACACCAGGGAACACCCCTCCACTTT. This encodes CASSQRHQGTPLHF.

This rearrangement joins TRBV29-1 to TRBJ1-2; D gene uncertain. Germline V gene sequence: CDR1 SQVTM, CDR2 ANQGSEA. V was clipped by 4 bases and J by 0 bases, with 12 bases between them. This CDR3 spans 14 amino acids. The DNA of the CDR3 is TGCAGCGTTGGGGCCGAGAGACCTAACTATGGCTACACCTTC. This sequence encodes CSVGAERPNYGYTF.

V and J are TRBV18 and TRBJ1-5; 7 positions match TRBD1. The CDR3 is 14 residues long. Germline CDR1 reads KGHSH; CDR2 reads LQKENI. With V trimmed by 2 bases and J by 7 bases, 5 bases remained unmatched. The CDR3 DNA reads as TGTGCCAGCTCACCAGGAGGGGGCGGCCAGCCCCAGCATTTT. It specifies CASSPGGGGQPQHF.

The V gene is TRBV5-1, the J gene TRBJ1-1, with 7 nucleotides matching TRBD1. The CDR3 is 15 residues long. Germline trimming cut 4 bases from V and 2 bases from J; bases unmatched to any gene: 8. Germline lookup yields CDR1 SGHRS and CDR2 YFSETQ. For the CDR3, the DNA is TGCGCCAGCAGCGCTCAATCAGGGGGTAACACTGAAGCTTTCTTT. This codes for CASSAQSGGNTEAFF. The complete variable domain, with remaining parts taken from reference TRBV5-1 and TRBJ1-1, reads KAGVTQTPRYLIKTRGQQVTLSCSPISGHRSVSWYQQTPGQGLQFLFEYFSETQRNKGNFPGRFSGRQFSNSRSEMNVSTLELGDSALYLCASSAQSGGNTEAFFGQGTRLTVV.

The chain recombines TRBV11-3 with TRBJ1-1; no clear D. This CDR3 contains 14 residues. CDR1 and CDR2 from the germline V gene are SGHNT and YENEEA. Trimming removed 2 bases at V and 4 bases at J, with 11 bases between. The CDR3 region is CASSLKRGSTEAFF. CDR3 in DNA: TGTGCCAGCAGCTTAAAACGGGGTTCCACTGAAGCTTTCTTT.

This clone was detected only a few times. This chain joins TRBV5-6 and TRBJ2-3; 11 bases are a match to TRBD2. This CDR3 has 17 residues. Looked up from germline, CDR1 is SGHDT and CDR2 is YYEEEE. V lost 4 bases to trimming and J lost 1 base; unmatched junction nucleotides: 8. Here the CDR3 DNA reads TGTGCCAGCAGCCTGTTTATTAGCGGGAGGGGCACAGATACGCAGTATTTT. Translating gives CASSLFISGRGTDTQYF.

This clone occurred a few times. This chain links TRBV9 with TRBJ2-3; 13 bases agree with TRBD2. Germline V CDR1 and CDR2: SGDLS, YYNGEE. V was pared by 3 bases and J by 2 bases, with 6 bases of the junction left unmatched. The CDR3 totals 17 residues. The chain's CDR3 is CASSASGLAGNTDTQYF. CDR3 nucleotides: TGTGCCAGCAGCGCCTCGGGACTAGCGGGAAACACAGATACGCAGTATTTT.

V is TRBV4-3 and J is TRBJ2-3, with D unclear. Germline CDR1 is LGHNA and CDR2 is YSLEER. The CDR3 runs to 13 residues. Deletions cut 3 bases from V and 1 base from J, with 5 bases between. CDR3 in amino acids: CASSQSRTDTQYF. As DNA, the CDR3 is TGCGCCAGCAGCCAGTCTCGCACAGATACGCAGTATTTT.

Of note for this clone: An end of the junction differs from the germline gene, which may be a read error. V is TRBV27 and J is TRBJ1-6, with no clear D. The CDR3 sequence is 12 residues long. CDR1 and CDR2 from the germline V gene are MNHEY and SMNVEV (reference sequence). CDR3 residues: CASSFTYSPLHF. CDR3 coding DNA: TGTGCCAGCAGTTTCACCTATTCCCCCCTCCACTTT.

The chain employs TRBV10-3 and TRBJ1-1; 11 nucleotides agree with TRBD1. Germline assignment: CDR1 ENHRY and CDR2 SYGVKD. The CDR3 covers 14 residues. V lost 3 bases to trimming and J lost 12 bases; unmatched junction nucleotides: 9. CDR3 DNA sequence: TGTGCCATCAGTGACCCCCCCGGGACAGGGGGGTCTTTCTTT. It is translated as CAISDPPGTGGSFF.

The chain joins TRBV30 to TRBJ1-2; tentative D call: TRBD1 (5 bases). V dropped 8 bases and J dropped 0 bases, with 16 bases sitting between them. Germline values: CDR1 GTSNPN, CDR2 SVGIG (reference sequence). This CDR3 spans 14 amino acids. The CDR3 spells CAATGRSTNYGYTF. The CDR3 nucleotides read TGTGCCGCAACAGGACGGTCTACTAACTATGGCTACACCTTC.

The chain joins TRBV9 to TRBJ1-4, with 9 bases lining up with TRBD1. There are 14 residues in the CDR3. Germline V gene data show CDR1 as SGDLS and CDR2 as YYNGEE. J gave up 7 bases and V 0 bases, and 1 base lay outside the gene matches. The CDR3 loop is CASSVGTGVEKLFF. The CDR3 coding sequence is TGTGCCAGCAGCGTAGGGACAGGGGTTGAAAAACTGTTTTTT.

The rearrangement uses TRBV28 and TRBJ2-2; 7 bases are a match to TRBD2. The CDR3 is 15 amino acids. Trimming at V came to 2 bases and at J to 3 bases, leaving 3 bases not matched to a gene. Germline loops: CDR1 MDHEN, CDR2 SYDVKM. CDR3 region: CASSLPGLYTGELFF. The CDR3 coding sequence is TGTGCCAGCAGTTTACCGGGACTATACACCGGGGAGCTGTTTTTT.

The CDR3 nucleotides read TGTGCCAGCAGCTTAGACTGGGGGGGTTCCACAGATACGCAGTATTTT. Its translation is CASSLDWGGSTDTQYF. The J gene is TRBJ2-3, the V gene TRBV7-9; 7 nucleotides line up with TRBD2. Germline CDR1 is SEHNR and CDR2 is FQNEAQ (reference sequence). The CDR3 consists of 16 residues. The V and J ends lost 1 base and 2 bases, in that order; junction bases with no gene match: 6. Full variable domain (remainder filled in from reference TRBV7-9 and TRBJ2-3): DTGVSQNPRHKITKRGQNVTFRCDPISEHNRLYWYRQTLGQGPEFLTYFQNEAQLEKSRLLSDRFSAERPKGSFSTLEIQRTEQGDSAMYLCASSLDWGGSTDTQYFGPGTRLTVL.

The chain couples TRBV11-2 to TRBJ2-2, with 10 bases aligning to TRBD1. V lost 3 bases and J lost 5; bases outside the gene matches: 6. This CDR3 region has 16 residues. Germline V gene lookup returns CDR1 SGHAT and CDR2 FQNNGV. CDR3: CASSFRTGGATGELFF. CDR3 nucleotide sequence: TGTGCCAGCAGCTTTAGGACAGGGGGAGCAACCGGGGAGCTGTTTTTT.